The sequence of this TCR beta chain was determined in a study of blood T cells in healthy people across ages. The study's findings and limits: With age, beta diversity per million T cells declined roughly linearly, significantly by about 37.

Germline-derived CDR1 and CDR2 are MNHEY and SVGAGI. The CDR3 loop spans 14 amino acids. V was pared by 6 bases and J by 5 bases, with 17 bases between. For this clonotype: Its antigen is currently unknown.

A second PCR of about 6 to 11 cycles used a sample-barcoded 5' primer and a J-beta primer mix. Each cDNA molecule, via a template-switch adaptor with 12 random nucleotides, was tagged. TCRdb re-analysed the 5' RACE reads in MiXCR, keeping a single row per CDR3 protein. Of hundreds of thousands of distinct CDR3 sequences in the sample, roughly 50% were seen once. This chain links TRBV6-5 with TRBJ2-7; D is possibly TRBD1 (6 bases). The sequence came from a woman aged 60-75 years in good health. Sequencing used blood. The DNA of the CDR3 is TGTGCCAGCAGACGTGATACAGGGCTCAACGAGCAGTACTTC. Protein sequence: CASRRDTGLNEQYF.